This TCR beta chain was recorded in a study of control samples from healthy donors and cancer patients. The CDR3 totals 13 residues. Germline-derived CDR1 and CDR2 are SGHRS and YFSETQ. With 5 bases removed from V and 5 bases from J, the gap between germline ends came to 11 bases. TCRdb keeps only in-frame clones here, not all; method: immunoSEQ multiplex PCR. The table records about 120,000 clones, more than 70% of them present only once. Sequenced input: blood. This rearrangement joins TRBV5-1 to TRBJ2-1, with D possibly TRBD1 on 6 matching bases. This sequence originates from a man aged 45-65 years in good health. In DNA, the CDR3 is TGCGCCAGCAGTAGTCAGGGGAACAATGAGCAGTTCTTC. Translated, it gives CASSSQGNNEQFF.